Below, one TCR beta chain is given with its context. There are 17 residues in the CDR3. Per the germline V gene, CDR1 is LGHNA and CDR2 is YNFKEQ. Between the trimmed V and J ends, which lost 1 base and 0 bases, there was a span of 12 bases. The data derive from a study of control samples from healthy donors and cancer patients. TCRdb's table, derived via immunoSEQ multiplex PCR, lists solely in-frame clones and lacks some. The sample includes 150,000 or so clones, approximately 92% seen only once; the top ten take 2% to 3%. Specimen: blood. The TCR originated in a man aged 40-55 years in good health. This chain joins TRBV4-2 and TRBJ1-4; the D gene is possibly TRBD1 (5 bases). This chain's CDR3 is CASSQGGPLATNEKLFF. In DNA form, the CDR3 reads TGTGCCAGCAGCCAAGGGGGACCCCTGGCAACTAATGAAAAACTGTTTTTT.